The source of this TCR beta chain is a study of T-cell reconstitution after alpha-beta-depleted transplantation in children. This clonotype was recorded many times. Library preparation (for TCRbeta) was performed with unique molecular identifiers. TCRdb passed the PCR reads through MiXCR, listing each CDR3 protein once. The sample has around 680,000 distinct CDR3 sequences, around 16% seen once. Material: PBMCs from the stem cell graft donor, obtained from the stem cell graft. This sequence originates from a human donor who donated a stem cell graft to a child with acute myeloid leukemia.

The CDR3 is CAIRPSSLSVSSTDTQYF. CDR3 sequence (DNA): TGTGCCATCAGGCCCTCCTCCCTGAGCGTATCTAGCACAGATACGCAGTATTTT. The V gene is TRBV10-3, the J gene TRBJ2-3; D ambiguous. CDR1 and CDR2 from the germline V gene are ENHRY and SYGVKD. Trimming took 6 bases from V and 0 from J, leaving 22 bases between them. This CDR3 comprises 18 residues.